What follows are 19 T cell receptor beta chains derived from one specimen sequenced in a study of blood T cell repertoires in COVID-19. The data were produced by immunoSEQ multiplex PCR, yet TCRdb's version contains in-frame clones alone and is incomplete. The sample has 270,000 or so clones; 91% are singletons. What was sequenced was PBMCs or T cells enriched from blood (not recorded which). The receptors come from a man aged 40-49 years who had been exposed to COVID-19.

The chain links TRBV7-9 to TRBJ2-5, with 9 bases aligning to TRBD2. CDR3 size: 15 residues. V lost 5 bases, J lost 4 bases, and 8 bases stayed unmatched. Germline values: CDR1 SEHNR, CDR2 FQNEAQ (reference sequence). Here the CDR3 DNA reads TGTGCCAGCAGCCTAGGGACTAGCAATGGAGAGACCCAGTACTTC. Protein product: CASSLGTSNGETQYF.

V is TRBV10-2 and J is TRBJ1-3, with D uncertain. Germline V gene data show CDR1 as WSHSY and CDR2 as SAAADI. The CDR3 runs to 13 residues. Trimming took 3 bases from V and 2 from J, leaving 5 bases between them. This CDR3 is CASSDLTGNTIYF. The DNA of the CDR3 is TGCGCCAGCAGTGATCTAACTGGAAACACCATATATTTT.

This clone appeared a few times. The rearrangement joins TRBV18 to TRBJ2-2; possibly TRBD1 for D (5 bases). CDR3 length equals 15 residues. The germline V gene has CDR1 KGHSH and CDR2 LQKENI. The V end was cut by 2 bases, the J end by 4 bases, with 11 bases between. For the CDR3, the DNA is TGTGCCAGCTCACCAGGGGCGGTAACCACCGGGGAGCTGTTTTTT. It encodes CASSPGAVTTGELFF.

The chain links TRBV3-1 (or the pseudogene TRBV3-2) to TRBJ1-1; 9 bases line up with TRBD1. With V trimmed by 4 bases and J by 5 bases, 5 bases remained unmatched. The length of the CDR3 is 14 residues. Germline assignment: CDR1 LGHDT and CDR2 YNNKEL (reference sequence). The CDR3: CASSLGTGRTEAFF. CDR3 DNA: TGTGCCAGCAGCCTTGGGACAGGGCGAACTGAAGCTTTCTTT.

The chain recombines TRBV18 with TRBJ2-7; 10 bases line up with TRBD2. The V gene end was trimmed by 1 base and the J gene end by 4 bases; junction bases not matched to a gene: 10. The CDR3 loop spans 17 amino acids. Germline V gives CDR1 KGHSH, CDR2 LQKENI. This CDR3 reads CASSPQSGLAGEYEQYF. The CDR3 DNA reads TGTGCCAGCTCACCACAATCCGGCCTAGCGGGAGAATACGAGCAGTACTTC.

This clone was recorded once. The J gene is TRBJ1-2, the V gene TRBV6-6, with D unresolved. V lost 2 bases and J lost 5, with 18 bases in between. The germline gives CDR1 MNHNY, CDR2 SVGAGI (reference sequence). This CDR3 comprises 16 residues. The chain's CDR3 is CASSYGQIRSFYGYTF. CDR3 sequence (DNA): TGTGCCAGCAGTTACGGGCAGATTCGATCGTTTTATGGCTACACCTTC.

To note about this clone: The identical CDR3 is also encoded by other nucleotide sequences in the sample. This chain connects TRBV14 to TRBJ2-1; D remains ambiguous. The germline V gene encodes CDR1 SGHDN and CDR2 FVKESK. The CDR3 runs 12 residues. V was clipped by 1 base and J by 9 bases, with 7 bases between them. The DNA for the CDR3 is TGTGCCAGCAGCCAAGTATCCGGTGAGCAGTTCTTC. This translates into CASSQVSGEQFF.

The chain combines TRBV5-4 with TRBJ2-2; D is perhaps TRBD2 (6 bases). Trimming stripped 0 bases from V and 10 bases from J, with 13 bases between. Germline-derived CDR1 and CDR2 are SGHNT and YYREEE (reference sequence). This CDR3 is built from 14 residues. CDR3 amino acids: CASSLAYGGTELFF. The DNA of the CDR3 is TGTGCCAGCAGCTTGGCTTACGGGGGAACGGAGCTGTTTTTT.

This chain uses TRBV4-3 with TRBJ1-1; D unresolved. The CDR3 extends over 13 amino acids. V dropped 2 bases and J dropped 3 bases, with 7 bases sitting between them. The germline V gene encodes CDR1 LGHNA and CDR2 YSLEER. CDR3 coding DNA: TGCGCCAGCAGCCAATACGGGGACACTGAAGCTTTCTTT. Its protein is CASSQYGDTEAFF.

The genes are TRBV28 and TRBJ1-5; 7 nucleotides line up with TRBD1. V gave up 10 bases and J gave up 2 bases; unmatched junction bases: 8. Germline V lookup: CDR1 MDHEN, CDR2 SYDVKM. The CDR3 length is 14 residues. The CDR3 reads CATKLGGGNQPQHF. The CDR3 region has the DNA TGTGCCACTAAATTAGGGGGCGGCAATCAGCCCCAGCATTTT.

This clone was detected a few times. CDR3: CASSYGQNGELFF. In DNA form, the CDR3 reads TGTGCCAGCAGTTATGGTCAGAACGGGGAGCTGTTTTTT. This sequence joins TRBV6-2 or TRBV6-3 and TRBJ2-2; unclear D gene. Trimming shortened V by 3 bases and J by 7 bases, and 9 bases separated the two germline ends. The CDR3 consists of 13 residues. From germline, CDR1 is MNHEY and CDR2 SVGEGT.

Only one count was recorded for this clone. J is TRBJ2-1 and V is TRBV4-1, with 10 bases that match TRBD2. The CDR3 contains 14 residues. V lost 5 bases and J lost 5; bases outside the gene matches: 3. Germline lookup yields CDR1 MGHRA and CDR2 YSYEKL. The CDR3 region is CASSISGRDNEQFF. Written as DNA, the CDR3 is TGCGCCAGCAGCATAAGCGGGAGGGACAATGAGCAGTTCTTC.

J is TRBJ2-1 and V is TRBV6-5; D possibly corresponds to TRBD2 (6 bases). V was trimmed by 7 bases and J by 1 base, leaving 8 bases between them. This CDR3 is built from 13 residues. Germline V gene data show CDR1 as MNHEY and CDR2 as SVGAGI. The CDR3 nucleotides are TGTGCCAGCACCAGCGGGTCCTACAATGAGCAGTTCTTC. Translation: CASTSGSYNEQFF.

The gene calls are TRBV3-1 (or the pseudogene TRBV3-2) and TRBJ2-1, with a weak D call TRBD2 (5 bases). Trimming removed 2 bases from V and 3 bases from J, with 14 bases in between. The CDR3 is 16 residues long. Germline V gives CDR1 LGHDT, CDR2 YNNKEL (reference sequence). This CDR3 is CASSQIGLPSYNEQFF. The CDR3, as DNA: TGTGCCAGCAGCCAAATTGGACTCCCAAGCTACAATGAGCAGTTCTTC.

V is TRBV5-4 and J is TRBJ1-2; D gene unclear. V shed 0 bases and J shed 8 bases, with 14 bases lying between them. The CDR3 totals 14 residues. Germline CDR1 and CDR2: SGHNT and YYREEE (reference sequence). The CDR3 sequence is CASSLEAAGRGYTF. CDR3 nucleotide sequence: TGTGCCAGCAGCTTGGAGGCAGCGGGAAGGGGCTACACCTTC.

The chain links TRBV7-2 to TRBJ2-5; 11 nucleotides line up with TRBD1. This CDR3 comprises 16 residues. The germline CDR1 and CDR2 sequences are SGHTA and FQGNSA. V was clipped by 4 bases and J by 3 bases; unmatched bases: 7. The CDR3 DNA reads as TGTGCCAGCAGCTATTGGACAGGGGGCGTTGAAGAGACCCAGTACTTC. This gives the protein CASSYWTGGVEETQYF.

CDR3 region: CASSSVGLRESEQYF. The CDR3 DNA is TGTGCCAGCAGCTCCGTCGGGTTGAGGGAATCCGAGCAGTACTTC. V and J are TRBV3-1 (or the pseudogene TRBV3-2) and TRBJ2-7; maybe TRBD2 (5 bases). V lost 5 bases to trimming and J lost 6 bases, with 20 bases between them. The CDR3 loop spans 15 amino acids. CDR1 LGHDT and CDR2 YNNKEL come from the germline V gene (reference sequence).

The chain uses TRBV3-1 (or the pseudogene TRBV3-2) and TRBJ2-1; 11 bases align to TRBD2. V lost 0 bases to trimming and J lost 2 bases; unmatched junction nucleotides: 3. The V gene's germline CDR1 is LGHDT and CDR2 YNNKEL (reference sequence). The CDR3 consists of 17 residues. This chain's CDR3 is CASSQDTSGSPYNEQFF. The CDR3 nucleotides are TGTGCCAGCAGCCAAGATACTAGCGGGAGTCCCTACAATGAGCAGTTCTTC.

The rearrangement uses TRBV5-4 and TRBJ2-2, with 7 bases lining up with TRBD2. The CDR3 runs to 15 residues. With V trimmed by 3 bases and J by 0 bases, 2 bases remained unmatched. Per germline, CDR1 SGHNT and CDR2 YYREEE (reference sequence). CDR3: CASSWGGSNTGELFF. The DNA for the CDR3 is TGTGCCAGCAGCTGGGGGGGATCGAACACCGGGGAGCTGTTTTTT.